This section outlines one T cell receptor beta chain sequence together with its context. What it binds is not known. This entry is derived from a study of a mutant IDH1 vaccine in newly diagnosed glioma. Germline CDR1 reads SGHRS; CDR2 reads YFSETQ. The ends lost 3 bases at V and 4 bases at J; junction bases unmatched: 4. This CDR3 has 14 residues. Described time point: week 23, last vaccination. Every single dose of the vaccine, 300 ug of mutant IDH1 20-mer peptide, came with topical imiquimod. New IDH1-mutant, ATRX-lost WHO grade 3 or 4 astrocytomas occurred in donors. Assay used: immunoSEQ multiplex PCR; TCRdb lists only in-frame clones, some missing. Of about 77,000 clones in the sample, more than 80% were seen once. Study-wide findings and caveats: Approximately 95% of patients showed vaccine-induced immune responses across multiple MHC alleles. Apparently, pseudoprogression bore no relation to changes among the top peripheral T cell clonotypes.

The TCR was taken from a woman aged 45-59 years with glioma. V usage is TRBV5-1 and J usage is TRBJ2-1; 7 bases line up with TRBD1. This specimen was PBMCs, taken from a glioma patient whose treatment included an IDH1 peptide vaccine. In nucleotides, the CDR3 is TGCGCCAGCAGCTCGACAGGGCTTTACAATGAGCAGTTCTTC. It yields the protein CASSSTGLYNEQFF.